One sample yielded the 2 T cell receptor beta chains listed below, sequenced in a study of CXCR3-negative and CXCR3-positive naive CD8 T cells. Broader study findings: CXCR3-positive naive cells carried more hydrophobic TRB CDR3s than CXCR3-negative naive cells did.

The method, 5' RACE with UMI labels, was used to prepare the TRB cDNA libraries. Reanalyzing the 5' RACE reads, TCRdb keeps one entry per CDR3 protein, without DNA. The specimen's table records some 150,000 distinct CDR3 sequences. These receptors have no known antigen. The source material was naive CXCR3+ CD8+ T cells from blood. Subset here: CD45RO-CCR7+CD27+CD95- naive CD8+ T cells expressing CXCR3 (TNR3+). The receptors originated from a human donor in good health. Some clones in this sample may be carry-over from other donors' samples.

V is TRBV29-1 and J is TRBJ2-7; TCRdb lists TRBD2, though no DNA is available to test this call. Germline CDR1 and CDR2: SQVTM and ANQGSEA. The CDR3 contains 15 residues. The CDR3 loop reads CSVVMRARASYEQYF.

The rearrangement joins TRBV12-3 or TRBV12-4 to TRBJ1-5; TCRdb lists TRBD1, though no DNA is available to test this call. The CDR3 is made up of 18 amino acids. The CDR3: CASSLETGQGYSNQPQHF.